The entry below gives a single TCR beta chain sequence along with its context. Its specificity is unknown. The sample comes from a study of T cell responses to AZD1222 COVID-19 vaccine. Notes on the study in general: No repertoire was sampled before or during the peak T cell response, only after it. Following two doses of AZD1222, Spike-specific TCR breadth and depth rose. The donor group comprised mostly white British people and more females; the analysis possibly underestimated clonal diversity. Regions 160-218 and 743-854 held dominance among vaccine-associated CD4 TCRs, which spanned spike.

Assay used: immunoSEQ multiplex PCR; TCRdb lists only in-frame clones, some missing. The data show 200,000 or so clones, almost 95% seen once. V was cut by 2 bases and J by 1 base, with 10 bases left in between. The CDR3 contains 14 residues. CDR1 and CDR2 (germline): GTSNPN, SVGIG (reference sequence). The chain links TRBV30 to TRBJ2-3, with D unclear. Sequenced material: peripheral blood, taken on day 0 of AZD1222 vaccination. The receptor was derived from an adult in good health. CDR3 nucleotides: TGTGCCTGGAGTATAGGAAGGGGCACAGATACGCAGTATTTT. Encoded protein: CAWSIGRGTDTQYF.